Below, 19 T cell receptor beta chains from the same sample are listed, as sequenced in a study of blood T cell repertoires in COVID-19. The data were produced by immunoSEQ multiplex PCR, yet TCRdb's version contains in-frame clones alone and is incomplete. The sample contains around 29,000 clones, 70% to 90% of which appear only once. Sequencing was carried out using peripheral blood. The receptors were sampled from a human donor in a cohort sampled during active COVID-19.

This clone was seen just once. The rearrangement joins TRBV9 to TRBJ1-3, with a possible D match to TRBD1 (5 bases). Trimming stripped 4 bases from V and 0 bases from J, with 11 bases between. Per the germline V gene, CDR1 is SGDLS and CDR2 is YYNGEE. CDR3 size: 15 residues. CDR3 nucleotide sequence: TGTGCCAGCAGCTACGGACAAAACTCTGGAAACACCATATATTTT. Protein sequence: CASSYGQNSGNTIYF.

The sample holds one count of this clone. The chain recombines TRBV7-6 with TRBJ2-3, with TRBD2 as a possible D gene (7 bases). V lost 5 bases, J lost 1 base, and 16 bases lay in between. Germline V lookup: CDR1 SGHVS, CDR2 FNYEAQ. The CDR3 totals 16 residues. In DNA, the CDR3 is TGTGCCAGCAGCAAAAAACAGGGAGGGCGCACAGATACGCAGTATTTT. As protein: CASSKKQGGRTDTQYF.

The chain has TRBV3-1 (or the pseudogene TRBV3-2) and TRBJ2-5; TRBD1 might be the D (5 bases). Looked up from germline, CDR1 is LGHDT and CDR2 is YNNKEL (reference sequence). The CDR3 is 15 amino acids. Trimming removed 3 bases from V and 1 base from J, with 12 bases in between. CDR3 DNA sequence: TGTGCCAGCAGCCAGTTGATAGGGGTCCAAGAGACCCAGTACTTC. It specifies CASSQLIGVQETQYF.

The chain links TRBV11-2 to TRBJ2-7, with D unclear. This CDR3 spans 12 amino acids. Between the trimmed V and J ends, which lost 1 base and 2 bases, there was a span of 3 bases. Germline CDR1 is SGHAT and CDR2 is FQNNGV. CDR3 bases: TGTGCCAGCAGCTTAGCTACCTACGAGCAGTACTTC. This sequence encodes CASSLATYEQYF.

The rearrangement uses TRBV29-1 and TRBJ2-5; TRBD2 aligns across 7 bases. The CDR3 covers 16 residues. The V and J ends lost 6 bases and 3 bases, in that order; junction bases with no gene match: 16. Germline V gene data show CDR1 as SQVTM and CDR2 as ANQGSEA. CDR3: CSVASSNLAVEETQYF. The CDR3 nucleotides read TGCAGCGTGGCGTCGAGTAACCTAGCGGTAGAAGAGACCCAGTACTTC.

This clone was seen once. The chain couples TRBV7-8 to TRBJ2-5; the D gene is possibly TRBD1 (6 bases). Looked up from germline, CDR1 is SGHVS and CDR2 is FQNEAQ. V lost 5 bases, J lost 4 bases, and 14 bases lay in between. The CDR3 has 14 amino acids. CDR3 amino acids: CASSPVRGGETQYF. DNA of the CDR3: TGTGCCAGCAGCCCCGTCAGAGGGGGAGAGACCCAGTACTTC.

V usage is TRBV7-2 and J usage is TRBJ2-2, with D possibly being TRBD2 (5 bases). This CDR3 is 14 amino acids long. Trimming shortened V by 4 bases and J by 6 bases, and 12 bases separated the two germline ends. Germline CDR1 and CDR2: SGHTA and FQGNSA. CDR3 loop: CASSSQLVSGELFF. In DNA, the CDR3 is TGTGCCAGCAGCTCGCAACTAGTTTCCGGGGAGCTGTTTTTT.

V and J are TRBV29-1 and TRBJ2-5; TRBD2 aligns across 7 bases. Germline values: CDR1 SQVTM, CDR2 ANQGSEA. With V trimmed by 3 bases and J by 1 base, 2 bases remained unmatched. The CDR3 has 13 amino acids. CDR3: CSVDGTTQETQYF. The CDR3 DNA reads as TGCAGCGTTGACGGGACTACCCAAGAGACCCAGTACTTC.

The gene calls are TRBV21-1 and TRBJ1-1; the table's D gene call, TRBD1, was not cross checked with the DNA. TRBV21-1 is flagged as a pseudogene. This CDR3 is 14 amino acids long. The CDR3, as DNA: TGTGCCAGCAGCAAAGGTGGGACAGTCACTGAAGCTTTCTTT. Its protein product is CASSKGGTVTEAFF.

This clone was seen a single time. This rearrangement joins TRBV7-2 to TRBJ2-7; TRBD2 aligns across 8 bases. This CDR3 spans 16 amino acids. Germline V CDR1 and CDR2: SGHTA, FQGNSA. Unmatched junction bases numbered 7, after V lost 1 base and J lost 2 bases. CDR3 bases: TGTGCCAGCAGCTTAGGGAACGGGAGGGATCCCTACGAGCAGTACTTC. Translating gives CASSLGNGRDPYEQYF.

The CDR3 DNA reads as TGTGCCAGCTCTTCGAATTCAGGGTGGGACACTGAAGCTTTCTTT. It translates to CASSSNSGWDTEAFF. V is TRBV18 and J is TRBJ1-1; perhaps TRBD1 as D (5 bases). The CDR3 is made up of 15 amino acids. Germline values: CDR1 KGHSH, CDR2 LQKENI. Trimming pared 6 bases from V and 3 bases from J, leaving 17 bases between.

The chain carries TRBV15 and TRBJ1-1, with TRBD1 as a possible D gene (5 bases). Germline V lookup: CDR1 LNHNV, CDR2 YYDKDF (reference sequence). V lost 0 bases to trimming and J lost 4 bases, with 9 bases between them. The CDR3 is made up of 14 amino acids. CDR3 region: CATSRDWGVTEAFF. The CDR3 region has the DNA TGTGCCACCAGCAGAGATTGGGGGGTCACTGAAGCTTTCTTT.

V usage is TRBV19 and J usage is TRBJ2-1; TRBD2 matches at 12 bases. Germline CDR1 is LNHDA and CDR2 is SQIVND (reference sequence). The CDR3 length is 15 residues. The J segment lost 10 bases and the V segment lost 7 bases, leaving 11 bases of the junction unmatched. The CDR3 sequence is CASINPGLAGREQFF. Here the CDR3 DNA reads TGTGCCAGTATAAATCCGGGACTAGCGGGCAGGGAGCAGTTCTTC. Looking up the rest from reference TRBV19 and TRBJ2-1 gives the full variable domain: DGGITQSPKYLFRKEGQNVTLSCEQNLNHDAMYWYRQDPGQGLRLIYYSQIVNDFQKGDIAEGYSVSREKKESFPLTVTSAQKNPTAFYLCASINPGLAGREQFFGPGTRLTVL.

This rearrangement joins TRBV14 to TRBJ1-2, with TRBD1 matching over 7 bases. The germline V gene has CDR1 SGHDN and CDR2 FVKESK. The CDR3 is 16 residues long. The V gene end was trimmed by 4 bases and the J gene end by 8 bases; junction bases not matched to a gene: 16. CDR3 residues: CASSPTGKLLNSGYTF. In nucleotides, the CDR3 is TGTGCCAGCAGCCCGACAGGGAAGCTGTTAAATTCGGGCTACACCTTC.

This chain connects TRBV3-1 (or the pseudogene TRBV3-2) to TRBJ2-1; TRBD2 is a possible D gene (6 bases). Per germline, CDR1 LGHDT and CDR2 YNNKEL (reference sequence). The CDR3 has 15 amino acids. Trimming took off 4 bases at V and 5 bases at J, with 15 bases between the two ends. Here the CDR3 DNA reads TGTGCCAGCAGCCCCCAGGTAGCGGAGAACAATGAGCAGTTCTTC. It is translated as CASSPQVAENNEQFF.

The chain carries TRBV29-1 and TRBJ1-1; 8 nucleotides match TRBD1. The CDR3 covers 13 residues. Germline V gives CDR1 SQVTM, CDR2 ANQGSEA. J lost 1 base, V lost 4 bases, and 2 bases had no gene match. CDR3 in DNA: TGCAGCGTTGGGGACAGGAGGAACACTGAAGCTTTCTTT. Translating it yields CSVGDRRNTEAFF.

The chain links TRBV5-1 to TRBJ1-3; no clear D. V gave up 4 bases and J gave up 0 bases, with 11 bases separating them. CDR1 is SGHRS, CDR2 YFSETQ, per germline. This CDR3 region has 15 residues. CDR3 nucleotide sequence: TGCGCCAGCAGCCCCGACGGAGACTCTGGAAACACCATATATTTT. This codes for CASSPDGDSGNTIYF.

This clone has a single count. Sequence at one end of the junction differs from germline and may be a read error. The chain couples TRBV7-7 to TRBJ1-1; D unresolved. Per germline, CDR1 SSHAT and CDR2 FNYEAQ (reference sequence). CDR3 size: 13 residues. CDR3 residues: CASSLTVNTEAFF. CDR3 sequence (DNA): TGTGCTAGCAGCTTAACGGTGAACACTGAAGCTTTCTTT.

The CDR3 is CASSVGQGFETQYF. In nucleotides, the CDR3 is TGTGCCAGCAGCGTAGGACAGGGCTTTGAGACCCAGTACTTC. The rearrangement uses TRBV9 and TRBJ2-5; 7 nucleotides agree with TRBD1. The germline V gene encodes CDR1 SGDLS and CDR2 YYNGEE. Trimming cost V 0 bases and J 5 bases; bases outside gene matches: 4. The CDR3 totals 14 residues.